A selection of T cell receptor beta chains follows, all from one sample in a study of blood T cell repertoires in COVID-19. Here immunoSEQ multiplex PCR was the method, and the copy in TCRdb shows in-frame clones only, minus some. The sample records some 280,000 clones, about nine tenths being singletons. The sequencing sample was made of peripheral blood. These receptors originate from a woman aged 25-40 years with active or convalescent COVID-19. Each CDR3 is given with its conserved first and last residue.

V	J	CDR3
TRBV7-3	TRBJ2-7	CASSPGQGYEQYF
TRBV14	TRBJ2-7	CASSRRGRGDEQYF
TRBV2	TRBJ1-5	CASRETGSWGSNQPQHF
TRBV7-2	TRBJ2-5	CASSLGGPTETQYF
TRBV6-2/TRBV6-3	TRBJ1-1	CASSYPNEPEAFF
TRBV27	TRBJ2-1	CASLKGKSGNNEQFF
TRBV10-3	TRBJ1-2	CAISESSGGNYGYTF
TRBV19	TRBJ2-3	CASSIGGGWTDTQYF
TRBV18	TRBJ1-2	CASSPRVRDRDNGYTF
TRBV29-1	TRBJ2-7	CSVEDLKLGDRGFSYEQYF
TRBV6-5	TRBJ2-2	CASSIGHPGDGELFF
TRBV9	TRBJ1-2	CASSDPRGVLDGYTF
TRBV18	TRBJ1-2	CASSLGTPGKGYTF
TRBV5-4	TRBJ2-2	CASSHRTNTGELFF
TRBV5-5	TRBJ1-1	CASSPGQAGTEAFF
TRBV4-3	TRBJ2-1	CASSQDLGAHYNEQFF
TRBV25-1	TRBJ2-1	CASLGGVPNNEQFF
TRBV4-3	TRBJ2-2	CASSHQGEVVGELFF
TRBV19	TRBJ2-2	CASSTGTSGPNTGELFF
TRBV19	TRBJ1-5	CASRQRTQGATNQPQHF
TRBV11-3	TRBJ2-7	CASSIGLAGGPGYDEQYF
TRBV19	TRBJ1-2	CASSIDRAYGYTF
TRBV9	TRBJ1-6	CASSAQVTNSPLHF
TRBV28	TRBJ1-1	CASSLIIGVYTEAFF
TRBV28	TRBJ1-2	CASTERGRDYGYTF
TRBV4-1	TRBJ1-4	CASSQDTGGEGNEKLFF
TRBV6-2/TRBV6-3	TRBJ1-2	CASSPDRESLYGYTF
TRBV10-3	TRBJ1-1	CAISGGLKNTEAFF
TRBV30	TRBJ1-1	CAWSPGQGVTEAFF
TRBV5-6	TRBJ2-7	CASSLGGGVNEQYF
TRBV3-1/TRBV3-2	TRBJ2-2	CASSQSVGGLNTGELFF
TRBV2	TRBJ2-3	CASSAGGSTDTQYF
TRBV18	TRBJ1-4	CASSRGTGNEKLFF
TRBV4-1	TRBJ1-3	CASSPGTGSQNSGNTIYF
TRBV21-1	TRBJ2-3	CASSTTDPSEADTQYF